A single sample is the source of the 11 T cell receptor beta chains below, sequenced in a study of shared clonotypes between healthy human individuals. Terminally differentiated effector memory CD45RA+ cells were excluded from the naive CD8 cells, which were CD45RO-negative and positively selected for CCR7. Generated by immunoSEQ multiplex PCR, the TCRdb table keeps only in-frame clones and is missing some. The sample shows about 2.2 million clones, roughly 91% of them seen only once. The sequenced material came from naive CD8+ T cells from PBMCs. Every receptor here comes from a man aged 18 to 35 in good health. Some clones in this sample may be carry-over from other donors' samples.

The chain joins TRBV18 to TRBJ2-3; weak D call: TRBD1 (5 bases). CDR3 length: 14 amino acids. Germline V gives CDR1 KGHSH, CDR2 LQKENI. Between the trimmed V and J ends, which lost 3 bases and 3 bases, there was a span of 10 bases. The CDR3 sequence is CASSPQGLTDTQYF. The DNA for the CDR3 is TGTGCCAGCTCACCTCAGGGTTTGACAGATACGCAGTATTTT.

This clone was counted a few times. The chain uses TRBV25-1 and TRBJ2-3; unclear D gene. The CDR3 sequence is 10 residues long. Germline V gene data show CDR1 as MGHDK and CDR2 as SYGVNS. Trimming removed 8 bases at V and 4 bases at J, with 4 bases between. In nucleotides, the CDR3 is TGTGCCAGCCGGCCAGATACGCAGTATTTT. It yields the protein CASRPDTQYF.

The chain recombines TRBV19 with TRBJ2-7, with unresolved D. Trimming took 3 bases from V and 4 from J, leaving 10 bases between them. The CDR3 covers 13 residues. The germline gives CDR1 LNHDA, CDR2 SQIVND (reference sequence). In DNA, the CDR3 is TGTGCCAGTAGTATTTCCGGAATTTACGAGCAGTACTTC. Translated: CASSISGIYEQYF.

The CDR3 DNA follows: TGCGCCAGCAGCCAAGATGCGGACTACGAGCAGTACTTC. Translation: CASSQDADYEQYF. The chain is built from TRBV4-3 and TRBJ2-7; D is ambiguous. The germline V and J ends were trimmed by 0 bases and 3 bases, with 6 bases remaining between them. Per germline, CDR1 LGHNA and CDR2 YSLEER. The CDR3 length is 13 residues.

The V gene is TRBV14, the J gene TRBJ1-3, with D unresolved. V gave up 4 bases and J gave up 2 bases, with 0 bases separating them. CDR1 is SGHDN and CDR2 is FVKESK in the germline V gene. The CDR3 spans 11 residues. The CDR3 is CASSPGNTIYF. Written as DNA, the CDR3 is TGTGCCAGCAGCCCTGGAAACACCATATATTTT.

The V gene is TRBV27, the J gene TRBJ2-3; D not resolved. Trimming removed 3 bases from V and 5 bases from J, with 15 bases in between. The CDR3 extends over 15 amino acids. Looked up from germline, CDR1 is MNHEY and CDR2 is SMNVEV (reference sequence). The CDR3 bases are TGTGCCAGCAGTTTTTTGGACCCCAATAGAGATACGCAGTATTTT. The encoded protein is CASSFLDPNRDTQYF.

This chain joins TRBV9 and TRBJ2-2; D remains ambiguous. The V gene's germline CDR1 is SGDLS and CDR2 YYNGEE. The V gene lost 4 bases and the J gene lost 1 base, with 11 bases spanning the gap. The CDR3 is 15 residues long. CDR3 amino acids: CASSTSTQNTGELFF. The CDR3 bases are TGTGCCAGCAGCACATCGACACAGAACACCGGGGAGCTGTTTTTT. The full variable domain, in which reference TRBV9 and TRBJ2-2 provide the parts outside the CDR3, is DSGVTQTPKHLITATGQRVTLRCSPRSGDLSVYWYQQSLDQGLQFLIQYYNGEERAKGNILERFSAQQFPDLHSELNLSSLELGDSALYFCASSTSTQNTGELFFGEGSRLTVL.

V is TRBV11-2 and J is TRBJ1-4; perhaps TRBD1 as D (6 bases). Germline V gene sequence: CDR1 SGHAT, CDR2 FQNNGV. V lost 1 base and J 8 bases, leaving 17 bases between the germline ends. This CDR3 contains 16 residues. In nucleotides, the CDR3 is TGTGCCAGCAGCTTAGGGGGAGGGGGTAGTCCCGAAAAACTGTTTTTT. It codes for CASSLGGGGSPEKLFF.

The rearrangement joins TRBV27 to TRBJ1-5; D uncertain. Germline assignment: CDR1 MNHEY and CDR2 SMNVEV (reference sequence). The CDR3 sequence is 16 residues long. V shed 1 base and J shed 0 bases, with 10 bases lying between them. CDR3 amino acids: CASSLWSGISNQPQHF. CDR3 nucleotide sequence: TGTGCCAGCAGTTTATGGTCCGGTATTAGCAATCAGCCCCAGCATTTT.

Points on this clone: Other DNA sequences from this sample encode an identical CDR3 as well. The V gene is TRBV9, the J gene TRBJ2-4, with a tentative D call TRBD1 (5 bases). The CDR3 spans 15 residues. CDR1 is SGDLS, CDR2 YYNGEE, per germline. V lost 4 bases to trimming and J lost 0 bases, with 11 bases between them. The CDR3 DNA reads as TGTGCCAGCAGCACCTCAGGGCTAGCCAAAAACATTCAGTACTTC. Its translation: CASSTSGLAKNIQYF.

This clone was found many times. J is TRBJ2-3 and V is TRBV12-5; 11 nucleotides agree with TRBD2. The CDR3 covers 17 residues. CDR1 and CDR2 (germline): LGHNT, FRNRAP. J gave up 4 bases and V 1 base, and 7 bases lay outside the gene matches. The CDR3, as DNA: TGTGCTAGTGGTTTGGGGCTAGCGGGAGGCACCGCAGATACGCAGTATTTT. This gives the protein CASGLGLAGGTADTQYF. Complete variable domain (other parts from reference TRBV12-5 and TRBJ2-3): DARVTQTPRHKVTEMGQEVTMRCQPILGHNTVFWYRQTMMQGLELLAYFRNRAPLDDSGMPKDRFSAEMPDATLATLKIQPSEPRDSAVYFCASGLGLAGGTADTQYFGPGTRLTVL.